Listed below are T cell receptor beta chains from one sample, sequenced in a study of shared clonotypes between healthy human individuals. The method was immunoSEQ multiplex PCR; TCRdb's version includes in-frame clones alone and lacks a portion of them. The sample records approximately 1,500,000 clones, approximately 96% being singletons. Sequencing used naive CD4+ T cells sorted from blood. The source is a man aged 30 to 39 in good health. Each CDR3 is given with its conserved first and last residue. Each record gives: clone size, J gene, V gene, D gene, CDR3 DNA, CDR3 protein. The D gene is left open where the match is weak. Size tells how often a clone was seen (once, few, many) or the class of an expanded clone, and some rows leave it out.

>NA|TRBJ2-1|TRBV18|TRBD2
TGTGCCAGCTCACCACCGTTCCGGCTAGCGGACTCCTACAATGAGCAGTTCTTC
CASSPPFRLADSYNEQFF
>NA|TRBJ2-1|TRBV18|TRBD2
TGTGCCAGCTCAGTGACTAGCCAGAACAATGAGCAGTTCTTC
CASSVTSQNNEQFF
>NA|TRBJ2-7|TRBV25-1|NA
TGTGCCAGCAGTGGAACACAGGGCCACGAGCAGTACTTC
CASSGTQGHEQYF
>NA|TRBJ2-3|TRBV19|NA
TGTGCCAGTAGTATCGCTAGGAGGGCAGATACGCAGTATTTT
CASSIARRADTQYF
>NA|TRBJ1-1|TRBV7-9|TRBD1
TGTGCCAGCAGCGAGCGGACAGGGATGAACACTGAAGCTTTCTTT
CASSERTGMNTEAFF
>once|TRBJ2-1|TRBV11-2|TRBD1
TGTGCCAGCAGCCCGGACAGGGGAGGGTACAATGAGCAGTTCTTC
CASSPDRGGYNEQFF
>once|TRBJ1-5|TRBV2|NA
TGTGCCAGCAGTGAAGCGCGGGGGGATAGCAATCAGCCCCAGCATTTT
CASSEARGDSNQPQHF
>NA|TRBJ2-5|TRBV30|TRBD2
TGTGCCTGGAGTGAAGGACTAGCGGGGGGAGAGACCCAGTACTTC
CAWSEGLAGGETQYF
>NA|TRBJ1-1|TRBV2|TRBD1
TGTGCCAGCAGAGGACAGGTGAACACTGAAGCTTTCTTT
CASRGQVNTEAFF
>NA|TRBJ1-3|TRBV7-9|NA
TGTGCCAGCAGCTTGCCGGCCGGGACGGCTGGAAACACCATATATTTT
CASSLPAGTAGNTIYF
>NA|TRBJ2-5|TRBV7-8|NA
TGTGCCAGCAGCTTCGGAAACGGGTTCCAAGAGACCCAGTACTTC
CASSFGNGFQETQYF
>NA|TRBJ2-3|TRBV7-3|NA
TGTGCCAGCAGCGTCGGGACTTATAACACAGATACGCAGTATTTT
CASSVGTYNTDTQYF
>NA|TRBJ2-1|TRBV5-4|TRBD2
TGTGCCAGCAGCTTGGCCTCGGCTAGCGGGGGCAGGTCCTACAATGAGCAGTTCTTC
CASSLASASGGRSYNEQFF
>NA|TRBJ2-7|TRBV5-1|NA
TGCGCCAGCAGCTTGTTCACAGGGTCATCCGTCTACGAGCAGTACTTC
CASSLFTGSSVYEQYF
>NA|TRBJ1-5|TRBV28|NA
TGTGCCAGCAGTTTATTAGTGGCAGGTAGCAATCAGCCCCAGCATTTT
CASSLLVAGSNQPQHF
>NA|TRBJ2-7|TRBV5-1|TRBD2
TGCGCCAGCAGCTTCGGGGGCAGCGGGAGCTACGAGCAGTACTTC
CASSFGGSGSYEQYF
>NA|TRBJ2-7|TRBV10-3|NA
TGTGCCATCAGTGAGTCTGAGGAGGGAAGGGACGAGCAGTACTTC
CAISESEEGRDEQYF
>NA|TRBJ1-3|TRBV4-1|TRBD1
TGCGCCAGCAGCCAAAGGACAGGGGAATTAAGCTCTGGAAACACCATATATTTT
CASSQRTGELSSGNTIYF
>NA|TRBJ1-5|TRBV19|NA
TGTGCCAGTAGTACCTCCGAAACAGGGCCTAGCAATCAGCCCCAGCATTTT
CASSTSETGPSNQPQHF
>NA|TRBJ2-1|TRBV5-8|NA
TGTGCCAGCAGCTTGCAAATTTTAAGTGAGCAGTTCTTC
CASSLQILSEQFF
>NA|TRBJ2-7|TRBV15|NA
TGTGCCACCAGCAGGAGATTACTAGTCTACGGGCAGTACTTC
CATSRRLLVYGQYF
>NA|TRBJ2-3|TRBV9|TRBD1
TGTGCCAGCAGCGTATCCGGGACAGCCGTTTCGGATACGCAGTATTTT
CASSVSGTAVSDTQYF
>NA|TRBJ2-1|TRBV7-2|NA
TGTGCCAGCAGCTCATATAGTATCAATGAGCAGTTCTTC
CASSSYSINEQFF
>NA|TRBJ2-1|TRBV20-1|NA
TGCAGTGCTAGAAGGTTTACTGAGCAGTTCTTC
CSARRFTEQFF
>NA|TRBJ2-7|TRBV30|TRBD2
TGTGCCTGGGGTGGGGGACTAGCGGCCCACGAGCAGTACTTC
CAWGGGLAAHEQYF
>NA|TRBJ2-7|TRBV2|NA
TGTGCCAGCAGTGACACCTACGAGCAGTACTTC
CASSDTYEQYF
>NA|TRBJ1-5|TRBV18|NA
TGTGCCAGCTCACCATATGGTGGAGCCTACAATCAGCCCCAGCATTTT
CASSPYGGAYNQPQHF
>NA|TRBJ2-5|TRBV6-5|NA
TGTGCCAGCAGTTACTCAGGGGTCCAAGAGACCCAGTACTTC
CASSYSGVQETQYF
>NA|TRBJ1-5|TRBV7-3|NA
TGTGCCAGCAGCTCGAAAATAAGGGACAATCAGCCCCAGCATTTT
CASSSKIRDNQPQHF
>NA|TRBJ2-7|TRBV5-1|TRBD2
TGCGCCAGCAGCTCCGGACTAGTCAACTCCTACGAGCAGTACTTC
CASSSGLVNSYEQYF
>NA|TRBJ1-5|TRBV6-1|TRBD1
TGTGCCGGTGGGCGACAGGGAGGGGATCAGCCCCAGCATTTT
CAGGRQGGDQPQHF
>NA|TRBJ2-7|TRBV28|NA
TGTGCCAGCAGTTTTCCAGCGAGCCCTTACGAGCAGTACTTC
CASSFPASPYEQYF
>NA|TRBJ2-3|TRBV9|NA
TGTGCCAGCAGCCCTCGTAGCCCCCTCAGTACAGATACGCAGTATTTT
CASSPRSPLSTDTQYF
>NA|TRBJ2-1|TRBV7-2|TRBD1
TGTGCCAGCAGCTTGACAGGGATAGACCGTTACAATGAGCAGTTCTTC
CASSLTGIDRYNEQFF
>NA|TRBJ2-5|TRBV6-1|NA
TGTGCCAGCAGTGGCGAAGATAGGGAGACCCAGTACTTC
CASSGEDRETQYF
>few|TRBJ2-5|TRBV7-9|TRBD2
TGTGCCAGCAGCTACGCGGGAGGTTTCCAAGAGACCCAGTACTTC
CASSYAGGFQETQYF
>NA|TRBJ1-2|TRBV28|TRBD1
TGTGCCAGCAGTTCATTACAGGGGTTGAATGGCTACACCTTC
CASSSLQGLNGYTF
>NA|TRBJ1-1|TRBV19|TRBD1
TGTGCCAGTACATCGGGACAGTTGAACACTGAAGCTTTCTTT
CASTSGQLNTEAFF
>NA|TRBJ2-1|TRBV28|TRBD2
TGTGCCAGCAGCCGGACTAGCGGGAGGGCCAATGAGCAGTTCTTC
CASSRTSGRANEQFF
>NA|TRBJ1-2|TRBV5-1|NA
TGCGCCAGCAGCTTGGGTACCAGCGGGGGCTATGGCTACACCTTC
CASSLGTSGGYGYTF